The rows below give T cell receptor beta chains drawn from one sample of a study of blood T cell repertoires in COVID-19. Measured with immunoSEQ multiplex PCR; TCRdb has only the in-frame clones, and not every one. The data show around 170,000 clones, with under 80% seen just once and 3% held by the top ten. Source material: peripheral blood. The receptors derive from an elderly woman with acute or convalescent COVID-19. CDR3s include the opening cysteine and the closing phenylalanine or tryptophan. Each record gives: clone size, V gene, J gene, D gene, CDR3 protein, CDR3 DNA. D genes are given only for firm matches. Clone size, where shown, is once, few, many, or a class for clones that have expanded.

size: NA; V: TRBV28; J: TRBJ2-7; D: NA; CDR3: CASSSPREQYF; DNA: TGTGCCAGCAGTTCCCCTAGGGAGCAGTACTTC
size: once; V: TRBV6-5; J: TRBJ2-7; D: NA; CDR3: CASRSGPNSYEQYF; DNA: TGTGCCAGCAGGAGCGGCCCGAACTCCTACGAGCAGTACTTC
size: NA; V: TRBV19; J: TRBJ1-5; D: NA; CDR3: CASSIFIPGGPQHF; DNA: TGTGCCAGTAGTATCTTTATTCCGGGGGGGCCCCAGCATTTT
size: NA; V: TRBV10-3; J: TRBJ2-2; D: TRBD2; CDR3: CAISRLAGETGELFF; DNA: TGTGCCATCAGCAGACTAGCGGGAGAAACCGGGGAGCTGTTTTTT
size: few; V: TRBV7-2; J: TRBJ2-3; D: TRBD2; CDR3: CASSFTAGGVGTDTQYF; DNA: TGTGCCAGCAGCTTTACGGCGGGAGGGGTGGGCACAGATACGCAGTATTTT
size: NA; V: TRBV5-1; J: TRBJ2-7; D: NA; CDR3: CASSLERPDDEQYF; DNA: TGCGCCAGCAGCTTGGAGAGGCCAGATGACGAGCAGTACTTC
size: NA; V: TRBV11-2; J: TRBJ2-1; D: TRBD2; CDR3: CASSLVGLAGVDEQFF; DNA: TGTGCCAGCAGCTTAGTGGGACTAGCGGGAGTCGATGAGCAGTTCTTC
size: NA; V: TRBV6-2/TRBV6-3; J: TRBJ1-2; D: NA; CDR3: CASSYSILEGYTF; DNA: TGTGCCAGCAGTTACTCGATTTTAGAAGGCTACACCTTC
size: once; V: TRBV9; J: TRBJ2-2; D: TRBD2; CDR3: CASSVGAGGHTGELFF; DNA: TGTGCCAGCAGCGTTGGCGCGGGAGGTCACACCGGGGAGCTGTTTTTT
size: NA; V: TRBV25-1; J: TRBJ1-6; D: NA; CDR3: CASSVRVSSPLHF; DNA: TGTGCCAGCAGTGTGCGGGTGTCGTCACCCCTCCACTTT
size: few; V: TRBV10-3; J: TRBJ1-2; D: TRBD1; CDR3: CASIPGQGALGYTF; DNA: TGTGCCTCCATCCCCGGACAGGGGGCTCTTGGCTACACCTTC
size: NA; V: TRBV4-3; J: TRBJ1-2; D: NA; CDR3: CASSQIQGFYGYTF; DNA: TGCGCCAGCAGCCAAATACAGGGTTTCTATGGCTACACCTTC
size: few; V: TRBV4-1; J: TRBJ1-2; D: NA; CDR3: CASSSAWGAPGGYTF; DNA: TGCGCCAGCAGCTCTGCTTGGGGCGCCCCGGGTGGCTACACCTTC
size: NA; V: TRBV5-1; J: TRBJ2-7; D: TRBD2; CDR3: CASSLGGGGGNEQYF; DNA: TGCGCCAGCAGCTTGGGCGGGGGAGGAGGAAACGAGCAGTACTTC
size: few; V: TRBV5-1; J: TRBJ2-1; D: TRBD2; CDR3: CASSSGGSGLNEQFF; DNA: TGCGCCAGCAGCTCGGGGGGTAGCGGGTTAAATGAGCAGTTCTTC
size: NA; V: TRBV5-1; J: TRBJ2-1; D: NA; CDR3: CASSLGWLEVASEQFF; DNA: TGCGCCAGCAGCTTGGGTTGGCTAGAAGTTGCGTCCGAGCAGTTCTTC
size: few; V: TRBV3-1/TRBV3-2; J: TRBJ2-1; D: TRBD2; CDR3: CASSQGLAGSVEQFF; DNA: TGTGCCAGCAGCCAGGGACTAGCGGGATCGGTGGAGCAGTTCTTC
size: NA; V: TRBV10-1; J: TRBJ1-3; D: NA; CDR3: CASSANRAGNTIYF; DNA: TGCGCCAGCAGTGCTAACAGGGCTGGAAACACCATATATTTT
size: NA; V: TRBV3-1/TRBV3-2; J: TRBJ2-3; D: TRBD2; CDR3: CASSQGLAGGFADTQYF; DNA: TGTGCCAGCAGCCAAGGACTAGCGGGAGGTTTCGCAGATACGCAGTATTTT
size: NA; V: TRBV9; J: TRBJ1-6; D: NA; CDR3: CASSVAGDSPLHF; DNA: TGTGCCAGCAGCGTAGCCGGGGATTCACCCCTCCACTTT
size: once; V: TRBV6-2/TRBV6-3; J: TRBJ2-7; D: NA; CDR3: CASSYAQESSYEQYF; DNA: TGTGCCAGCAGTTACGCACAGGAGAGCTCCTACGAGCAGTACTTC